These 9 T cell receptor beta chains came from one sample sequenced in a study of T cells in Graves' hyperthyroidism and ophthalmopathy. The CDR3 regions of TCR beta were amplified from RNA transcripts. The HTBI primer set drove a first-round RT-PCR of the TCR CDR3. MiXCR was run by TCRdb on the multiplex PCR reads, yielding one entry per CDR3 protein. Found here are roughly 750,000 distinct CDR3 sequences, about 15% of them singletons; the top ten hold 8.4%. The sequencing input was blood. These receptors were obtained from a young man with Graves' hyperthyroidism.

This chain joins TRBV5-1 and TRBJ2-7; D unclear. Trimming cost V 2 bases and J 7 bases, with 13 bases left between them. This CDR3 contains 13 residues. Germline-derived CDR1 and CDR2 are SGHRS and YFSETQ. The DNA for the CDR3 is TGCGCCAGCAGCTTACCCGGCGTGTTGGAGCAGTACTTC. This encodes CASSLPGVLEQYF.

This clonotype was counted ten times or more. The chain is built from TRBV5-1 and TRBJ1-2; D is unclear. V lost 4 bases and J lost 4, with 8 bases in between. CDR3 size: 12 residues. Looked up from germline, CDR1 is SGHRS and CDR2 is YFSETQ. CDR3 amino acids: CASSPDIYGYTF. Here the CDR3 DNA reads TGCGCCAGCAGCCCAGACATCTATGGCTACACCTTC. Full variable domain (missing parts from reference TRBV5-1 and TRBJ1-2): KAGVTQTPRYLIKTRGQQVTLSCSPISGHRSVSWYQQTPGQGLQFLFEYFSETQRNKGNFPGRFSGRQFSNSRSEMNVSTLELGDSALYLCASSPDIYGYTFGSGTRLTVV.

This clonotype was seen only a few times. The chain employs TRBV7-9 and TRBJ2-1; no clear D gene. Per the germline V gene, CDR1 is SEHNR and CDR2 is FQNEAQ (reference sequence). The CDR3 contains 14 residues. Trimming stripped 0 bases from V and 3 bases from J, with 6 bases between. CDR3 coding DNA: TGTGCCAGCAGCTTAGCTGCCAGCTACAATGAGCAGTTCTTC. It encodes CASSLAASYNEQFF. The full variable domain, completed using reference TRBV7-9 and TRBJ2-1, is DTGVSQNPRHKITKRGQNVTFRCDPISEHNRLYWYRQTLGQGPEFLTYFQNEAQLEKSRLLSDRFSAERPKGSFSTLEIQRTEQGDSAMYLCASSLAASYNEQFFGPGTRLTVL.

This clonotype was picked up a small number of times. V and J are TRBV9 and TRBJ2-7; D call uncertain. Per the germline V gene, CDR1 is SGDLS and CDR2 is YYNGEE. Trimming cost V 0 bases and J 3 bases, with 7 bases left between them. The CDR3 covers 13 residues. The chain's CDR3 is CASSVGWGYEQYF. CDR3 in DNA: TGTGCCAGCAGCGTAGGGTGGGGCTACGAGCAGTACTTC.

In its sample, this clonotype was seen many times. The chain recombines TRBV28 with TRBJ2-5; D possibly corresponds to TRBD1 (5 bases). The CDR3 extends over 14 amino acids. V was clipped by 5 bases and J by 2 bases, with 12 bases between them. The V gene's germline CDR1 is MDHEN and CDR2 SYDVKM. Here the CDR3 DNA reads TGTGCCAGCAGTGAAGACGGACAACAAGAGACCCAGTACTTC. It translates to CASSEDGQQETQYF.

The V and J genes are TRBV7-2 and TRBJ2-1; 7 bases are shared with TRBD1. The V gene's germline CDR1 is SGHTA and CDR2 FQGNSA. The CDR3 spans 16 residues. The trim removed 8 bases at V and 4 bases at J, leaving 14 bases unmatched. Here the CDR3 DNA reads TGTGCCAGCGCCCCGCGGACAGGTCGTGGGTACAATGAGCAGTTCTTC. It translates to CASAPRTGRGYNEQFF.

This clonotype has only a few counts. The chain joins TRBV27 to TRBJ1-5; 9 bases map to TRBD1. CDR1 and CDR2 from the germline V gene are MNHEY and SMNVEV (reference sequence). This CDR3 spans 15 amino acids. With V trimmed by 5 bases and J by 6 bases, 8 bases remained unmatched. The CDR3 bases are TGTGCCAGCAGTCCCCCAGGACAGGGGTCTCAGCCCCAGCATTTT. Translation: CASSPPGQGSQPQHF.

In its sample, this clonotype was seen many times. V and J are TRBV28 and TRBJ1-1; 7 nucleotides align to TRBD1. Germline values: CDR1 MDHEN, CDR2 SYDVKM. This CDR3 comprises 16 residues. Losses at the gene ends were 6 bases for V and 2 bases for J; bases not matched to a gene: 12. The chain's CDR3 is CASSGTEGSGNTEAFF. In nucleotides, the CDR3 is TGTGCCAGCAGCGGGACAGAGGGGTCGGGAAACACTGAAGCTTTCTTT.

The genes are TRBV7-9 and TRBJ2-7; TRBD1 matches at 7 bases. The CDR3 contains 18 residues. V lost 4 bases, J lost 5 bases, and 20 bases stayed unmatched. CDR1 is SEHNR, CDR2 FQNEAQ, per germline (reference sequence). The CDR3 nucleotides are TGTGCCAGCAGCTCGCCGGGACAGACTATGCGACTCCTCCACGAGCAGTACTTC. Translation gives CASSSPGQTMRLLHEQYF.